The TCR beta chain under discussion was sequenced for a study of T cells in Graves' hyperthyroidism and ophthalmopathy (dated by TCRdb to between 2018 and 2020). Looking at the study overall: Peripheral blood was sampled at the time of initial diagnosis, prior to any treatment. For training and testing, the approximately 97 patients in the discovery cohort were randomly divided in a 7:3 ratio. An independent validation cohort of under 20 hyperthyroidism patients and over 15 patients who later progressed to ophthalmopathy tested prospective prediction of ophthalmopathy. Once sampling was done, hyperthyroidism patients were given methimazole at a starting dose of 30 mg daily, whereas ophthalmopathy patients were given high-dose intravenous methylprednisolone. Thyroid tissue and blood T-cell repertoires from several Graves' hyperthyroidism patients were also compared in the study. TCR Vbeta CDR3 sequencing of fewer than 150 peripheral blood samples (over 40 ophthalmopathy, some 75 hyperthyroidism and around 17 progressor patients) is reported in the paper. A discovery cohort of approximately 97 patients, 43 with Graves' ophthalmopathy and approximately 60 with stable Graves' hyperthyroidism, was used to find distinguishing TCR V-J signatures. Summary of the overall study and its limitations: Most expanded thyroid clonotypes (frequency above 0.001) were also detected in blood, suggesting blood repertoires may reflect thyroid immune responses. A model built on a 13 V-J signature distinguished ophthalmopathy from stable hyperthyroidism, reaching around 87% sensitivity and about 81% specificity in cross-validation and 80%/75% in testing. In validation, progression to ophthalmopathy was predicted by the model with more than 65% sensitivity and 72% to 80% specificity, a median of around 5.9 months before onset. Sample size was not statistically predetermined, and blinding of investigators to group allocation was not performed.

As for this clonotype: Its specific antigen is unknown. Base-call qualities are not available, and no considerably larger clone is one nucleotide away.

The TCR beta CDR3 regions were amplified from RNA transcripts. For the first round of RT-PCR on the TCR CDR3, the HTBI primer set was used together with the Qiagen OneStep RT-PCR kit. Libraries were constructed in a second round of multiplex PCR, after which size selection and purification were carried out. Libraries were sequenced paired-end with 100 bp reads on an Illumina HiSeq2000. Processing in the source paper ran as follows. SOAPnuke was used to process the raw data, throwing out any read that contained adapters or uncalled bases, had a mean Phred below 15, or lacked an exact constant-primer or identifier match. High-quality paired reads were merged using COPE v1.2.5, and each unique nucleotide sequence was defined as a clonotype. MiTCR v1.1 was used to align the clonotypes against IMGT TRBV, TRBD and TRBJ reference segments. Analysis was restricted to V-J combinations with a frequency above 0.0001, which covered 98% to 99.2% of repertoires. The TCS score was defined as F50 (clonal expansion) divided by E x V (chaos), with BLOSUM62-based TCRdist calculated between CDR3 peptides within each V-J. Welch's t-statistics and random forest reduced fewer than 600 V-J features to 13, which were used in a naive Bayes classifier (R e1071). The public reads were run again by TCRdb, first through fastp at Q25 and then through MiXCR, and only productive beta chains were kept. Rows matching on CDR3 protein sequence are summarized as one entry with the most common DNA and genes. The V and J calls and clone size are TCRdb's, not the authors'. A total of more than 500,000 distinct CDR3 sequences appear in this sample, roughly a sixth of them only once. The leading ten clones occupy around 32% of the sample.

Ophthalmopathy patients had moderately to severely active disease, with a Clinical Activity Score of 3 or more, a NOSPECS grade of 4 or more, and a disease duration of less than 3 months. Any patient with an uncontrolled infection, another autoimmune disease, pregnancy or lactation was excluded. Clinical symptoms, serum thyroxine and TRAb, thyroid ultrasound, and orbital computed tomography formed the basis for the diagnoses. PBMCs were separated from roughly 10 ml of fresh peripheral blood using Ficoll-Paque density gradient centrifugation. Total RNA was extracted with Trizol reagent, and quality was checked on an Agilent 2100 Bioanalyzer. CDR1 MNHEY and CDR2 SVGAGI were looked up in the germline V gene. V is cut by 0 bases and J by 5 bases, and the space between the germline ends is 7 bases. Inclusive of the bounding cysteine and phenylalanine, the CDR3 is 13 residues long. CDR3 DNA is the only sequence kept; it has 39 bases, read in frame from the first base.

The source of this sequence is a woman aged 30 to 39 with Graves' ophthalmopathy. What was sequenced was blood. The rearrangement joined TRBV6-5 to TRBJ1-2; there is no confident call for the D gene. The nucleotides read TGTGCCAGCAGTTACTCGAGCCAGTATGGCTACACCTTC. Translated, it reads CASSYSSQYGYTF.